This is a list of T cell receptor beta chains from one sample in a study of cytomegalovirus exposure and HLA in healthy donors. Repertoires were generated with immunoSEQ multiplex PCR, while TCRdb's copy carries only in-frame clones and drops some. The repertoire consists of 150,000 to 180,000 clones, with 86% occurring once and the leading ten covering 20% to 25%. Sequenced: PBMCs. These receptors originate from a man younger than 30 in good health and CMV-seropositive. Each CDR3 is given with its conserved first and last residue. The order of the fields is J gene, clone size, V gene, D gene, CDR3 protein, CDR3 DNA. D genes are given only for firm matches. Size is omitted from some rows. Given values are once, few, many or a class for expanded clones.

J gene: TRBJ2-1; clone size: .; V gene: TRBV4-1; D gene: TRBD2; CDR3 protein: CASSQDWSSGRRHEQFF; CDR3 DNA: TGCGCCAGCAGCCAAGATTGGTCTAGCGGGAGGAGGCATGAGCAGTTCTTC
J gene: TRBJ2-5; clone size: .; V gene: TRBV5-4; D gene: TRBD2; CDR3 protein: CASRAGTSGRAEETQYF; CDR3 DNA: TGTGCCAGCAGGGCCGGGACTAGCGGGAGGGCAGAGGAGACCCAGTACTTC
J gene: TRBJ2-3; clone size: .; V gene: TRBV4-3; D gene: TRBD1; CDR3 protein: CASRILTGVNTDTQYF; CDR3 DNA: TGCGCCAGCAGGATACTGACAGGGGTAAACACAGATACGCAGTATTTT
J gene: TRBJ2-7; clone size: .; V gene: TRBV28; D gene: TRBD1; CDR3 protein: CASSPWTGNYEQYF; CDR3 DNA: TGTGCCAGCAGTCCCTGGACAGGGAACTACGAGCAGTACTTC
J gene: TRBJ1-1; clone size: .; V gene: TRBV6-5; D gene: TRBD1; CDR3 protein: CASSLDRAEAFF; CDR3 DNA: TGTGCCAGCAGTCTGGACAGGGCCGAAGCTTTCTTT
J gene: TRBJ2-2; clone size: .; V gene: TRBV19; D gene: .; CDR3 protein: CASSIMGADTGELFF; CDR3 DNA: TGTGCCAGTAGTATTATGGGGGCGGACACCGGGGAGCTGTTTTTT
J gene: TRBJ2-1; clone size: .; V gene: TRBV7-2; D gene: .; CDR3 protein: CASSPHPPTGEQFF; CDR3 DNA: TGTGCCAGCAGCCCACACCCCCCTACGGGTGAGCAGTTCTTC
J gene: TRBJ2-4; clone size: .; V gene: TRBV20-1; D gene: TRBD2; CDR3 protein: CSALWRGVEYF; CDR3 DNA: TGCAGTGCCCTTTGGCGGGGGGTGGAATACTTC
J gene: TRBJ1-1; clone size: .; V gene: TRBV11-1; D gene: .; CDR3 protein: CASSPRDGGQAFF; CDR3 DNA: TGTGCCAGCAGCCCCCGGGACGGGGGACAAGCTTTCTTT
J gene: TRBJ2-7; clone size: .; V gene: TRBV28; D gene: .; CDR3 protein: CASSPRRGKSTYEQYF; CDR3 DNA: TGTGCCAGCAGTCCACGAAGGGGGAAATCGACCTACGAGCAGTACTTC
J gene: TRBJ1-2; clone size: .; V gene: TRBV5-1; D gene: TRBD1; CDR3 protein: CASSPTGGRGYTF; CDR3 DNA: TGCGCCAGCAGCCCCACAGGGGGCAGAGGCTACACCTTC
J gene: TRBJ1-2; clone size: .; V gene: TRBV27; D gene: TRBD1; CDR3 protein: CASSLTGGPLGYTF; CDR3 DNA: TGTGCCAGCAGTTTGACAGGGGGCCCGCTTGGCTACACCTTC
J gene: TRBJ2-6; clone size: .; V gene: TRBV11-3; D gene: .; CDR3 protein: CASSLGTVSGANVLTF; CDR3 DNA: TGTGCCAGCAGCTTAGGGACAGTCTCTGGGGCCAACGTCCTGACTTTC
J gene: TRBJ1-5; clone size: many; V gene: TRBV9; D gene: .; CDR3 protein: CASSLSDSNQPQHF; CDR3 DNA: TGTGCCAGCAGCCTATCCGATAGCAATCAGCCCCAGCATTTT
J gene: TRBJ2-7; clone size: few; V gene: TRBV15; D gene: .; CDR3 protein: CATSPTRDSYEQYF; CDR3 DNA: TGTGCCACCAGCCCCACGCGGGACTCCTACGAGCAGTACTTC
J gene: TRBJ2-2; clone size: .; V gene: TRBV9; D gene: TRBD1; CDR3 protein: CASIGGTGFFLNTGELFF; CDR3 DNA: TGTGCCAGCATCGGGGGGACAGGGTTTTTTTTAAACACCGGGGAGCTGTTTTTT
J gene: TRBJ2-7; clone size: .; V gene: TRBV6-5; D gene: TRBD2; CDR3 protein: CATGTSYEQYF; CDR3 DNA: TGTGCCACCGGGACTAGCTACGAGCAGTACTTC
J gene: TRBJ2-2; clone size: .; V gene: TRBV4-1; D gene: TRBD2; CDR3 protein: CASSSRTSTLNTGELFF; CDR3 DNA: TGCGCCAGCAGCTCTAGGACTAGTACCCTGAACACCGGGGAGCTGTTTTTT
J gene: TRBJ1-2; clone size: .; V gene: TRBV12-5; D gene: .; CDR3 protein: CASGPTGFGYGYTF; CDR3 DNA: TGTGCTAGTGGTCCCACCGGGTTTGGCTATGGCTACACCTTC